This entry describes one T cell receptor (beta chain). As yet, its antigen is unknown. Sequencing was performed with immunoSEQ multiplex PCR; in TCRdb, only in-frame clones are kept and a portion is missing. The sample shows 75,000 to 95,000 clones, 80% of them seen only once. This entry is derived from a study of T cells in localized non-small cell lung cancer. Study-wide findings and caveats: Appearances in adjacent lung were noted for a median approximately 50 of the top 100 tumor clones. The greatest T cell clonality was found in uninvolved adjacent lung (higher than in tumor). A single tumor region was sequenced, leaving heterogeneity possible.

The specimen was PBMCs, collected before any cancer treatment. This receptor was taken from a man between 35 and 75 years old with stage II squamous cell lung carcinoma.

This CDR3 is CASSATGYDSYEQYF. In DNA, the CDR3 is TGTGCCAGCAGCGCAACAGGGTACGACTCCTACGAGCAGTACTTC. This rearrangement joins TRBV9 to TRBJ2-7, with D perhaps TRBD1 (6 bases). In germline, CDR1 is SGDLS, CDR2 YYNGEE. Trimming took 3 bases from V and 0 from J, leaving 13 bases between them. The CDR3 runs 15 residues.